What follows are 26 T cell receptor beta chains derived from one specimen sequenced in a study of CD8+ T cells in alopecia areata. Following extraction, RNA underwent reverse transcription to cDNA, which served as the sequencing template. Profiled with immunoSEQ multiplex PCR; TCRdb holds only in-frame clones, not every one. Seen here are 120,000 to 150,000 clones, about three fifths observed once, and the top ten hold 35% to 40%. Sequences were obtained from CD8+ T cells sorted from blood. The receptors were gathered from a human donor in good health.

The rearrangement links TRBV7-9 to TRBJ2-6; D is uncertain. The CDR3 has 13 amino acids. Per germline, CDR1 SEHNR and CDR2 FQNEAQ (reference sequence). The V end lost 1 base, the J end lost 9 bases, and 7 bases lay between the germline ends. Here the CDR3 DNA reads TGTGCCAGCAGCTTAGATGTTGTCAACGTCCTGACTTTC. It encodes CASSLDVVNVLTF.

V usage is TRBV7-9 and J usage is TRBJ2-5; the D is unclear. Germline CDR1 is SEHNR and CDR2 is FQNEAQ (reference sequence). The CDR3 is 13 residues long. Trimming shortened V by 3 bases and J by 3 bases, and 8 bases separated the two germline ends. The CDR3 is CASSLPPKETQYF. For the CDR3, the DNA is TGTGCCAGCAGCTTGCCCCCGAAAGAGACCCAGTACTTC.

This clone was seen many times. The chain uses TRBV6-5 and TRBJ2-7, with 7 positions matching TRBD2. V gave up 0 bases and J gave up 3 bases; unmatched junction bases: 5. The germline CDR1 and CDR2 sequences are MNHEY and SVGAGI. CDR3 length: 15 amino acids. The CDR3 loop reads CASSYSAGEGYEQYF. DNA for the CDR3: TGTGCCAGCAGTTACTCGGCGGGAGAAGGCTACGAGCAGTACTTC.

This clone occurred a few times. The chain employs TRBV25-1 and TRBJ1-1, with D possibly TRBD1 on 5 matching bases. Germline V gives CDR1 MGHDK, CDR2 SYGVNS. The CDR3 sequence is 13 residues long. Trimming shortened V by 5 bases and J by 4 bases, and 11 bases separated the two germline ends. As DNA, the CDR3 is TGTGCCAGCAGTATCGGGACGGTCACTGAAGCTTTCTTT. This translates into CASSIGTVTEAFF.

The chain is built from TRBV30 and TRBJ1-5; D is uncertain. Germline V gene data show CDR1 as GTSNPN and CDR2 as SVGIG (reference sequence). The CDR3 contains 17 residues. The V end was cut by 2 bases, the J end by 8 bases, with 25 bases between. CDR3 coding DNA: TGTGCCTGGAGTTCCCCTTCCCCCCCCACAATGTTGGAGCCCCAGCATTTT. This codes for CAWSSPSPPTMLEPQHF.

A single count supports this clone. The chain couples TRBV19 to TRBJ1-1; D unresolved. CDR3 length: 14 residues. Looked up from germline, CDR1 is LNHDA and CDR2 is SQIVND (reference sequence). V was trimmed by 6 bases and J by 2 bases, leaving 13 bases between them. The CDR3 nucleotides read TGTGCCAGTAGGCCGGCGCGCATAAACACTGAAGCTTTCTTT. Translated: CASRPARINTEAFF. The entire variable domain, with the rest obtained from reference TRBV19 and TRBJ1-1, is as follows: DGGITQSPKYLFRKEGQNVTLSCEQNLNHDAMYWYRQDPGQGLRLIYYSQIVNDFQKGDIAEGYSVSREKKESFPLTVTSAQKNPTAFYLCASRPARINTEAFFGQGTRLTVV.

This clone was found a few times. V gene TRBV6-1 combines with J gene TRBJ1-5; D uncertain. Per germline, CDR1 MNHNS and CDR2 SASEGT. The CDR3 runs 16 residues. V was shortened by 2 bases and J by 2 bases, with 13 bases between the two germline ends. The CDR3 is CASSEREGTGNQPQHF. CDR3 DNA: TGTGCCAGCAGTGAACGGGAGGGTACGGGCAATCAGCCCCAGCATTTT.

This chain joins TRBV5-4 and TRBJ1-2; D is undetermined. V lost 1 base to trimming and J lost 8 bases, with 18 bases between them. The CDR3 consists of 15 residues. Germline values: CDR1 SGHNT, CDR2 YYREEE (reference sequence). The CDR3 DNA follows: TGTGCCAGCAGCTTGCCGTCCATCCGGGTGGGCGGCTACACCTTC. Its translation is CASSLPSIRVGGYTF.

This CDR3 reads CSVGQGWDTGELFF. The CDR3 region has the DNA TGCAGCGTTGGTCAGGGGTGGGACACCGGGGAGCTGTTTTTT. The genes are TRBV29-1 and TRBJ2-2; maybe TRBD1 (6 bases). With 4 bases removed from V and 3 bases from J, the gap between germline ends came to 12 bases. The CDR3 sequence is 14 residues long. CDR1 and CDR2 from the germline V gene are SQVTM and ANQGSEA.

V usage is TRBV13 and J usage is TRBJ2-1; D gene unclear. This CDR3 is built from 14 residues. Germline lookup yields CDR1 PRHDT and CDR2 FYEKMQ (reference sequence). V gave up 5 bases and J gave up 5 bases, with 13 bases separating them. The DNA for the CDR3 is TGTGCCAGCAGCCCAGGTCGGCAGGACAATGAGCAGTTCTTC. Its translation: CASSPGRQDNEQFF.

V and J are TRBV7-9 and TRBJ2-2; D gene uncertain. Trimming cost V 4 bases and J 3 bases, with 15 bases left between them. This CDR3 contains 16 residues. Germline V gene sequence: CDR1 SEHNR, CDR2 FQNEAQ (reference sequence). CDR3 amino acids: CASSSYSGSYTGELFF. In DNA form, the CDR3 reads TGTGCCAGCAGCTCCTACTCCGGGTCCTACACCGGGGAGCTGTTTTTT.

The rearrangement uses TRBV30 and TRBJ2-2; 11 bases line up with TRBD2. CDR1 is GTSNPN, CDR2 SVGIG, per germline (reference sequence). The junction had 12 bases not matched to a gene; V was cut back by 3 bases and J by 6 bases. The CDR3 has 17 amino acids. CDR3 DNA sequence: TGTGCCTGGAGGCCCACTAGCGGGAGTCCGGAGGCCGGGGAGCTGTTTTTT. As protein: CAWRPTSGSPEAGELFF.

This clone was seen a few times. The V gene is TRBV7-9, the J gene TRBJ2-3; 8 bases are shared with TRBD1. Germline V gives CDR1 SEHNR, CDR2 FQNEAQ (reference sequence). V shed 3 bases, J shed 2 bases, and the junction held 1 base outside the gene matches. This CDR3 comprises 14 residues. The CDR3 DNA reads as TGTGCCAGCAGCTTGGGACAGGTCACAGATACGCAGTATTTT. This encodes CASSLGQVTDTQYF.

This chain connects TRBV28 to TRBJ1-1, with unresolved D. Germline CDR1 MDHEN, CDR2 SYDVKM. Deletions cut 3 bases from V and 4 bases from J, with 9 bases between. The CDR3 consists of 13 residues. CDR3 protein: CASSFAGSTEAFF. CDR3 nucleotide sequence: TGTGCCAGCAGTTTCGCCGGGAGCACTGAAGCTTTCTTT. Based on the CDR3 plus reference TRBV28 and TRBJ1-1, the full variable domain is DVKVTQSSRYLVKRTGEKVFLECVQDMDHENMFWYRQDPGLGLRLIYFSYDVKMKEKGDIPEGYSVSREKKERFSLILESASTNQTSMYLCASSFAGSTEAFFGQGTRLTVV.

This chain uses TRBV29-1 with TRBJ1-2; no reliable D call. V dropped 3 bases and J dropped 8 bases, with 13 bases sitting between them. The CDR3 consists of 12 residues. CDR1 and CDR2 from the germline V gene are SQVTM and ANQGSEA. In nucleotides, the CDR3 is TGCAGCGTTGAGTTTCCCTCTAGGGGCTACACCTTC. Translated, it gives CSVEFPSRGYTF.

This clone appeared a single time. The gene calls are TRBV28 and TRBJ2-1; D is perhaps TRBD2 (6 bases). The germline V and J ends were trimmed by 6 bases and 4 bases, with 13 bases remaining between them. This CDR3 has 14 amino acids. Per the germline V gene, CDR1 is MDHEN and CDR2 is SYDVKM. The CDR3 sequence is CASRLRDEYNEQFF. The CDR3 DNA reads TGTGCCAGCAGGTTGCGGGATGAATACAATGAGCAGTTCTTC.

The CDR3: CSVETSQGEEGVKNIQYF. The DNA for the CDR3 is TGCAGCGTTGAAACTAGCCAGGGAGAGGAAGGAGTCAAAAACATTCAGTACTTC. The genes are TRBV29-1 and TRBJ2-4; tentatively, D is TRBD2 (6 bases). CDR3 length equals 18 residues. The germline V gene has CDR1 SQVTM and CDR2 ANQGSEA. V was pared by 2 bases and J by 3 bases, with 23 bases between.

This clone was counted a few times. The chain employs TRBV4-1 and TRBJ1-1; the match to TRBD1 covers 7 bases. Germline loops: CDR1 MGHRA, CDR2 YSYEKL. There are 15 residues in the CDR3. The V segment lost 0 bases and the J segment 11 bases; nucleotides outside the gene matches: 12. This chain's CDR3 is CASSQETGQQVRAFF. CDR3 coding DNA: TGCGCCAGCAGCCAAGAGACGGGACAGCAAGTAAGGGCTTTCTTT.

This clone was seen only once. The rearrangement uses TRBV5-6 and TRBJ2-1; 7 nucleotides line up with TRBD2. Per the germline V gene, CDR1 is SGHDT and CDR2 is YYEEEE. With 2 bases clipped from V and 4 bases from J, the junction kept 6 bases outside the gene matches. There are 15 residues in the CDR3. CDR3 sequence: CASSLGLAVYNEQFF. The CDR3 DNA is TGTGCCAGCAGCTTAGGGCTAGCGGTATACAATGAGCAGTTCTTC.

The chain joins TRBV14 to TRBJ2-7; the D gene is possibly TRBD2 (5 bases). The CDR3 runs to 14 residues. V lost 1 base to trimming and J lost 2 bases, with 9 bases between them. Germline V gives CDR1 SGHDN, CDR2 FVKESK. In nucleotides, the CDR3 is TGTGCCAGCAGCCAAGGGTCCGGGGCCTACGAGCAGTACTTC. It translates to CASSQGSGAYEQYF.

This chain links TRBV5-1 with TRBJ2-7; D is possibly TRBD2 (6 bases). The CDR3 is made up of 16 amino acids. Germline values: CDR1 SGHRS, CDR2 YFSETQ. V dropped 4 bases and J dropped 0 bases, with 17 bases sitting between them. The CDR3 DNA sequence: TGCGCCAGCAGCCTGCGGAACCGGGACTCCTCCTACGAGCAGTACTTC. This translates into CASSLRNRDSSYEQYF. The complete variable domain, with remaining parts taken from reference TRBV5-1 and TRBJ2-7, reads KAGVTQTPRYLIKTRGQQVTLSCSPISGHRSVSWYQQTPGQGLQFLFEYFSETQRNKGNFPGRFSGRQFSNSRSEMNVSTLELGDSALYLCASSLRNRDSSYEQYFGPGTRLTVT.

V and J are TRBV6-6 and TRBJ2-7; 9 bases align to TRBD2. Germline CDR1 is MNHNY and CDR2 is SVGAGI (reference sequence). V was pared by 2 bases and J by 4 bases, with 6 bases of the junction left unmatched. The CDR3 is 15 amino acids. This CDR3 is CASSYGAGGAYEQYF. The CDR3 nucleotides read TGTGCCAGCAGTTACGGCGCGGGAGGGGCTTACGAGCAGTACTTC.

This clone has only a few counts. The CDR3: CSVGQDVSLGYGYTF. The DNA for the CDR3 is TGCAGCGTTGGACAGGACGTGTCCCTAGGCTATGGCTACACCTTC. This chain uses TRBV29-1 with TRBJ1-2; tentatively, D is TRBD1 (6 bases). Between the trimmed V and J ends, which lost 4 bases and 4 bases, there was a span of 19 bases. Looked up from germline, CDR1 is SQVTM and CDR2 is ANQGSEA. The CDR3 has 15 residues.

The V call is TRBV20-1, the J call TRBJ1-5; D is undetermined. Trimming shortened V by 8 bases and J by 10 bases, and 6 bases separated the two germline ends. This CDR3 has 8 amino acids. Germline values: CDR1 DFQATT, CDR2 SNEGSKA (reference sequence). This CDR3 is CSLGPQHF. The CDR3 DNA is TGCAGTCTCGGTCCCCAGCATTTT.

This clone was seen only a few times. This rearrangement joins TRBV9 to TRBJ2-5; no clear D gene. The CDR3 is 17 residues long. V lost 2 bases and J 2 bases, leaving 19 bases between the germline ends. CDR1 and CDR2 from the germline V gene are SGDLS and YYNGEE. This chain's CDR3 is CASSVLDQPTRQETQYF. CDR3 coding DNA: TGTGCCAGCAGCGTTTTAGATCAGCCAACCCGACAAGAGACCCAGTACTTC.

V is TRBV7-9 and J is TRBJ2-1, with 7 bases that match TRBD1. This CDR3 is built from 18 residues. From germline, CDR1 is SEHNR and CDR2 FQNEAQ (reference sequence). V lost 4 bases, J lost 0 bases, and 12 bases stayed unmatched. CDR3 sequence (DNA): TGTGCCAGCAGCTCCGGGGAACGGACAGGAAACTCCTACAATGAGCAGTTCTTC. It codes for CASSSGERTGNSYNEQFF.